This T cell receptor (beta chain) stems from a study of blood T cell repertoires in COVID-19 (dated by TCRdb to about 2020). Context from the whole study: Samples covering the acute and convalescent phases of COVID-19 were provided by collaborators in the United States, Italy and Spain. The repertoires were released in a freely available public database meant as a resource for research on the immune response to SARS-CoV-2. The material from the prospective study consisted of cDNA or gDNA derived from T cells, B-cell-depleted T cells, or PBMCs. The dataset comprised deeply sampled blood TCRbeta repertoires from subjects exposed to, actively infected with, or recovered from COVID-19. Nearly every sample came with metadata listing a de-identified subject ID, COVID-19 status, age in years and sex. Where available, HLA class I and class II types were taken from metadata supplied by the sample provider and were not determined by assay-based typing. The samples were drawn from two sources: the first 160 participants of the ongoing ImmuneRACE study, and 1,000 to 1,500 subjects contributed by 6 global collaborators.

This clone appeared once. There is no known antigen for this receptor. No per-base quality is available; no much larger clone lies one base away. The immunoSEQ Assay, a bias-controlled multiplex PCR, was used to amplify TCRbeta CDR3 regions from genomic DNA. Under the source paper's analysis protocol: The number of nucleated cells in each sample was estimated from the amplification of reference gene primers within the assay. To quantify the absolute abundance of each unique TCRbeta CDR3 rearrangement, sequence reads were collapsed and filtered. Productive Simpson clonality was computed per sample as the square root of Simpson's diversity index over productive rearrangements. The source is immuneACCESS, and TCRdb retained only in-frame sequences with V and J called. Part of the clones is not carried over; for the studies checked, unresolved V genes explain less than half of this, and the remainder is unexplained. V, J and clone size were drawn from that table, and D and trimming were deduced from the DNA. For this sample there are 150,000 to 200,000 clones; roughly 84% appear just once. Together, the top ten hold under 4% of the sample.

Based on the germline V gene (reference sequence), the CDR1 and CDR2 sequences are GTSNPN and SVGIG. Trimming removed 0 bases from V and 9 bases from J, leaving 6 bases between the germline ends. Its CDR3 holds 11 amino acids, cysteine through phenylalanine. Only the CDR3 region is kept as DNA, spanning 33 bases read in frame from base 1. Participants in the prospective study were aged about 18 to 89 years, lived in some 24 United States geographic areas, and enrolled through a virtual design. In the prospective study, participants were assigned to cohorts based on the clinical history participants reported in a screening survey and a study questionnaire. Exposed participants had been in contact with someone with a PCR-confirmed or clinician-diagnosed COVID-19 case within 2 weeks of study entry. In the prospective study, mobile phlebotomists collected whole blood, serum and a nasopharyngeal or oropharyngeal swab from each participant. Over an approximately 2-month period, participants in the prospective study had the option of providing additional blood draws and questionnaires. Blood samples from the prospective study were shipped frozen or at room temperature prior to DNA extraction.

Overall study results and their limits: How much clinical and demographic metadata was included differed by source and by participant, and the metadata was provided uncurated.

The rearrangement combines TRBV30 with TRBJ2-1; the D gene is possibly TRBD2, with 5 bases matching. Sequenced sample: PBMCs or T cells enriched from blood (not recorded which). The sequence derives from a woman in her thirties who had been exposed to COVID-19. For the CDR3, the sequence is CAWSVRAEQFF. The DNA sequence follows: TGTGCCTGGAGTGTGCGGGCTGAGCAGTTCTTC.